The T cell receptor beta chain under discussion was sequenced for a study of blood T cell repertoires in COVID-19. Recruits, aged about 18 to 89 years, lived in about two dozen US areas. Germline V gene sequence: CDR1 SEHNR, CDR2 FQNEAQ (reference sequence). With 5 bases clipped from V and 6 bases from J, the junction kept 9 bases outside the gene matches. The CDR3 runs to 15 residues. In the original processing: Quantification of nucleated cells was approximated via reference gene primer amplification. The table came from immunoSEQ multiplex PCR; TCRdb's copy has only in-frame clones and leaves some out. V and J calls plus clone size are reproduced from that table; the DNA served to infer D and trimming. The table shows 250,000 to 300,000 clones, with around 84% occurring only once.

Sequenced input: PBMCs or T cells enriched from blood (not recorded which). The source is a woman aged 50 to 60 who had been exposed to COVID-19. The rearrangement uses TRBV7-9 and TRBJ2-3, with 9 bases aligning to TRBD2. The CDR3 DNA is TGTGCCAGCAGCCTCTCTAGCGGGAATCGGGATACGCAGTATTTT. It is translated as CASSLSSGNRDTQYF.